The T cell receptor beta chain described here comes from a study of OX40 agonist ivuxolimab in advanced cancers. The data were produced by immunoSEQ multiplex PCR, yet TCRdb's version contains in-frame clones alone and is incomplete. The sample gives some 41,000 clones, about nine tenths of which show up once; around 6% is in the top ten. This TCR derives from an adult with an advanced solid tumor such as melanoma, head and neck, liver or kidney cancer. The sequenced sample was CD4+ or CD8+ T cells sorted from blood, obtained in a trial of the OX40 agonist ivuxolimab.

The CDR3 DNA follows: TGCAGCGTTCGGGGTGGCCCGAACACTGAAGCTTTCTTT. Its protein product is CSVRGGPNTEAFF. This chain links TRBV29-1 with TRBJ1-1, with unresolved D. Germline V gene data show CDR1 as SQVTM and CDR2 as ANQGSEA. The CDR3 spans 13 residues. Trimming took 5 bases from V and 1 from J, leaving 11 bases between them.